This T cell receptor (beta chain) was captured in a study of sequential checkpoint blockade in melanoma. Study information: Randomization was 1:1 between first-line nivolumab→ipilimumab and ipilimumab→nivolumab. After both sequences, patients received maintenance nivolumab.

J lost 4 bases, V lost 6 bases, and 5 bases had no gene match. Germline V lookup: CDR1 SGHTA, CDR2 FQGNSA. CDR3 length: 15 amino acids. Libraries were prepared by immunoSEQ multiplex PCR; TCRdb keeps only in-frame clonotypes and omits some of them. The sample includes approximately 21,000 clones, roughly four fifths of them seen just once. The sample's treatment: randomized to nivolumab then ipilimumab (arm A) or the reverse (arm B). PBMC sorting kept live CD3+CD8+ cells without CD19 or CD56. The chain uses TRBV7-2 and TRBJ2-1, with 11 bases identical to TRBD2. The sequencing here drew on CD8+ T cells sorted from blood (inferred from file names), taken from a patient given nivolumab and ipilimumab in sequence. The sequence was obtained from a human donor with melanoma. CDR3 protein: CASSSGTSGYNEQFF. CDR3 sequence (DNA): TGTGCCAGCAGTTCCGGGACTAGCGGATACAATGAGCAGTTCTTC.